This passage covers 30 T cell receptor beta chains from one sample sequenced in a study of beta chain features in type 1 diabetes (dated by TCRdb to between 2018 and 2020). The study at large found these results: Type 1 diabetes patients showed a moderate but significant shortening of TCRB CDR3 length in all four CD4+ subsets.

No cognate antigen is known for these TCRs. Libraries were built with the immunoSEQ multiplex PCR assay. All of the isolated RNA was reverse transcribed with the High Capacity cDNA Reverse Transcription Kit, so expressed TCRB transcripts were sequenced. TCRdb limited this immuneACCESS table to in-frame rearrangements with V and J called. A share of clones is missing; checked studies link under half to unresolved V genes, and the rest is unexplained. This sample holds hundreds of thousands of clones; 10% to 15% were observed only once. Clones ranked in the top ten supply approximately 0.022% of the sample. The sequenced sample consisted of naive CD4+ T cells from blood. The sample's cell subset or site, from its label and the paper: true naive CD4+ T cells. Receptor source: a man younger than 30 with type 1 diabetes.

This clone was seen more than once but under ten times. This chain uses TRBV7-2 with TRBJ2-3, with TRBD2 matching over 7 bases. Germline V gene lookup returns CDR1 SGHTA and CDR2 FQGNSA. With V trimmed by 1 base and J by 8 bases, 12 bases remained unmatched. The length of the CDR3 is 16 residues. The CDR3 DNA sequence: TGTGCCAGCAGCTTAGATTCCCCCCATACGGGAGGTACGCAGTATTTT. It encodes CASSLDSPHTGGTQYF.

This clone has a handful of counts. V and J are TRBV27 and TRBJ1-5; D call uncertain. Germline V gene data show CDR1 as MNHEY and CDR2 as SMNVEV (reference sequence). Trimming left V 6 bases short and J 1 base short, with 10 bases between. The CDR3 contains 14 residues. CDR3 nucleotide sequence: TGTGCCAGCAGCAGAGAGTGGAGCAATCAGCCCCAGCATTTT. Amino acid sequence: CASSREWSNQPQHF.

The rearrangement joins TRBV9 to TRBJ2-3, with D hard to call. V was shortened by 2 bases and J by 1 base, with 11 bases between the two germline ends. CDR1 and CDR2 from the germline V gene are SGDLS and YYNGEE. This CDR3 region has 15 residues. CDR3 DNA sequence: TGTGCCAGCAGCGTTAGGGCCGTTGGCACAGATACGCAGTATTTT. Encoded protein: CASSVRAVGTDTQYF.

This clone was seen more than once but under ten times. As DNA, the CDR3 is TGTGCCAGCTGGGGAGACAGGGTGAATTCACCCCTCCACTTT. Its protein is CASWGDRVNSPLHF. This sequence joins TRBV2 and TRBJ1-6, with 7 bases matching TRBD1. The CDR3 runs to 14 residues. Germline CDR1 is SNHLY and CDR2 is FYNNEI. The V segment lost 8 bases and the J segment 7 bases; nucleotides outside the gene matches: 8.

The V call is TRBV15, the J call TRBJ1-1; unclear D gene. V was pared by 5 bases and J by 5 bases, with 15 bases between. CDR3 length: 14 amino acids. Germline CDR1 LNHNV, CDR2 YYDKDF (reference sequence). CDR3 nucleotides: TGTGCCACCAGCTCCGGAGGGAAAGTAACTGAAGCTTTCTTT. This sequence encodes CATSSGGKVTEAFF.

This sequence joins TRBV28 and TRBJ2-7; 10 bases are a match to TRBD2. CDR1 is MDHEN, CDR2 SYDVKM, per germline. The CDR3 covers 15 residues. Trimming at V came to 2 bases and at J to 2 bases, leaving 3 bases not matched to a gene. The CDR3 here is CASSLRLAGAYEQYF. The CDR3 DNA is TGTGCCAGCAGTTTAAGGCTAGCGGGGGCCTACGAGCAGTACTTC.

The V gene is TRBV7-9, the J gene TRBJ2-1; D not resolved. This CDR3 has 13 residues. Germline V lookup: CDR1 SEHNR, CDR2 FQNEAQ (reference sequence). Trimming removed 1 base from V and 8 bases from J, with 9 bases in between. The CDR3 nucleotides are TGTGCCAGCAGCTTAGAGTGGGAAGATGAGCAGTTCTTC. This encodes CASSLEWEDEQFF.

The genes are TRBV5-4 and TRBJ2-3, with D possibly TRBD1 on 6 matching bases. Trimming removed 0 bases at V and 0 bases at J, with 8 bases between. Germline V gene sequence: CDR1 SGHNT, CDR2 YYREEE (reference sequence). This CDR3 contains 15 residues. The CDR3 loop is CASSLERGSTDTQYF. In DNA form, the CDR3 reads TGTGCCAGCAGCTTGGAGAGGGGGAGCACAGATACGCAGTATTTT.

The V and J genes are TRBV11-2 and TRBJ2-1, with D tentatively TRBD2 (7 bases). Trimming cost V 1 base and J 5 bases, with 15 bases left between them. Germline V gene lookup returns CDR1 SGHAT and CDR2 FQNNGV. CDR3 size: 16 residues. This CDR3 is CASSLVWTGGHNEQFF. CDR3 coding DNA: TGTGCCAGCAGCTTAGTATGGACGGGGGGCCACAATGAGCAGTTCTTC.

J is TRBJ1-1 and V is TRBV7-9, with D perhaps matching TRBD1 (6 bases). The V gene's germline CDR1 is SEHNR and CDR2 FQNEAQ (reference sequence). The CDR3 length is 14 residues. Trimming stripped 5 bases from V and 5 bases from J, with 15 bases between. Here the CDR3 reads CASSVQGGTTEAFF. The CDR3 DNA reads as TGTGCCAGCAGCGTACAGGGAGGGACGACTGAAGCTTTCTTT.

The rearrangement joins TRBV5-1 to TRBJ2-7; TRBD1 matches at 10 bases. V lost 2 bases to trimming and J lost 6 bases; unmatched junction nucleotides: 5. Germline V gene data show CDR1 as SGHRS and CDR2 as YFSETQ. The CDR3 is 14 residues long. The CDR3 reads CASSFDRGQGEQYF. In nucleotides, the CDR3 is TGCGCCAGCAGCTTCGACAGGGGGCAGGGCGAGCAGTACTTC.

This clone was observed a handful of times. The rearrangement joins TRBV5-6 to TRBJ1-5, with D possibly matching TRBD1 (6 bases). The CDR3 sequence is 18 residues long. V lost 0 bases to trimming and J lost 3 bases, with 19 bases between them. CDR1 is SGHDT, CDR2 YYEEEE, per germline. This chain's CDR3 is CASSLAGKENRVNQPQHF. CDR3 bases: TGTGCCAGCAGCTTGGCCGGGAAGGAGAACAGGGTCAATCAGCCCCAGCATTTT.

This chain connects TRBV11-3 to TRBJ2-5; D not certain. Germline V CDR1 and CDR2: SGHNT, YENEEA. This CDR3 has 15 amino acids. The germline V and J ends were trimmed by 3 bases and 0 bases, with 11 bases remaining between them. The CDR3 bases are TGTGCCAGCAGCTTTACTATTACGTACCAAGAGACCCAGTACTTC. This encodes CASSFTITYQETQYF.

CDR3 sequence: CASSPGTGRETQYF. The CDR3 DNA reads TGTGCCAGCAGCCCTGGGACAGGGCGAGAGACCCAGTACTTC. V usage is TRBV5-4 and J usage is TRBJ2-5, with 9 nucleotides matching TRBD1. From germline, CDR1 is SGHNT and CDR2 YYREEE (reference sequence). This CDR3 has 14 residues. The junction had 5 bases not matched to a gene; V was cut back by 4 bases and J by 4 bases.

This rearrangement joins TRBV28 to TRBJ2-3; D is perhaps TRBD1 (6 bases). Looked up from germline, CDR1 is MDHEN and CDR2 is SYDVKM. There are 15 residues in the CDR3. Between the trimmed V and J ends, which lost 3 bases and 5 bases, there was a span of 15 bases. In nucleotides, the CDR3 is TGTGCCAGCAGTTTGTCAGGGGCAATGGAAGATACGCAGTATTTT. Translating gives CASSLSGAMEDTQYF.

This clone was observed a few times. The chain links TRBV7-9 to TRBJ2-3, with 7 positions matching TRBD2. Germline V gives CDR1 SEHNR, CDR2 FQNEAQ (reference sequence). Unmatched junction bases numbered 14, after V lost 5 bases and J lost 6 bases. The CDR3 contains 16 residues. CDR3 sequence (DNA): TGTGCCAGCAGCCCCTCGAGGGGAGGGGTAGCGGATACGCAGTATTTT. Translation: CASSPSRGGVADTQYF.

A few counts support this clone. CDR3 sequence (DNA): TGTGCCAGCAGTGAACAAACAGATACGCAGTATTTT. Encoded protein: CASSEQTDTQYF. The V call is TRBV6-1, the J call TRBJ2-3; D is uncertain. CDR3 length: 12 residues. Trimming shortened V by 2 bases and J by 3 bases, and 3 bases separated the two germline ends. Germline V CDR1 and CDR2: MNHNS, SASEGT.

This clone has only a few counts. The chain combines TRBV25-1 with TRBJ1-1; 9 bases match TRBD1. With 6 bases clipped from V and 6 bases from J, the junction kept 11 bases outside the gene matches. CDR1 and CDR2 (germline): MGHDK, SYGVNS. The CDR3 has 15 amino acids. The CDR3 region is CASSGTLDRGAEAFF. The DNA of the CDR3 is TGTGCCAGCAGCGGTACCCTGGACAGGGGCGCTGAAGCTTTCTTT.

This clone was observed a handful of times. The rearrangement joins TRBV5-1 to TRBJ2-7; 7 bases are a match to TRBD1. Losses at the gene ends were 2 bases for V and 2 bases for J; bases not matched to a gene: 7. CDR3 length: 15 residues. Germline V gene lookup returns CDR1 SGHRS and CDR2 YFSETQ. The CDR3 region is CASSFDGQATYEQYF. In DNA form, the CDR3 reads TGCGCCAGCAGCTTCGACGGACAGGCAACCTACGAGCAGTACTTC. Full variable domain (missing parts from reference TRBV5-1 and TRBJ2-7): KAGVTQTPRYLIKTRGQQVTLSCSPISGHRSVSWYQQTPGQGLQFLFEYFSETQRNKGNFPGRFSGRQFSNSRSEMNVSTLELGDSALYLCASSFDGQATYEQYFGPGTRLTVT.

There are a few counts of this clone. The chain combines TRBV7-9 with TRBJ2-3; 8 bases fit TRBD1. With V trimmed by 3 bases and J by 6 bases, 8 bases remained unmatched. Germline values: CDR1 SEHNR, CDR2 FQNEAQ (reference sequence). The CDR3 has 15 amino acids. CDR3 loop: CASSFDRGQMDTQYF. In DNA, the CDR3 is TGTGCCAGCAGCTTCGACAGGGGTCAAATGGATACGCAGTATTTT. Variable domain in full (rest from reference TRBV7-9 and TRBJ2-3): DTGVSQNPRHKITKRGQNVTFRCDPISEHNRLYWYRQTLGQGPEFLTYFQNEAQLEKSRLLSDRFSAERPKGSFSTLEIQRTEQGDSAMYLCASSFDRGQMDTQYFGPGTRLTVL.

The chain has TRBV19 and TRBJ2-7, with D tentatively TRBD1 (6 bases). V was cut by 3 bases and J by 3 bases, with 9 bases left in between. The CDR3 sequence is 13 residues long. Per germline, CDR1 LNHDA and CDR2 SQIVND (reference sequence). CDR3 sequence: CASSMSQGYEQYF. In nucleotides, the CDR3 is TGTGCCAGTAGTATGTCACAGGGCTACGAGCAGTACTTC.

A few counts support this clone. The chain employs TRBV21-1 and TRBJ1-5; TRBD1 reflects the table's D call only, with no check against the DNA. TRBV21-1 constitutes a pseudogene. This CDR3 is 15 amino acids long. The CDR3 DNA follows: TGTGCCAGCAGCGCCCGTCGACAGGTCCATCAGCCCCAGCATTTT. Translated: CASSARRQVHQPQHF.

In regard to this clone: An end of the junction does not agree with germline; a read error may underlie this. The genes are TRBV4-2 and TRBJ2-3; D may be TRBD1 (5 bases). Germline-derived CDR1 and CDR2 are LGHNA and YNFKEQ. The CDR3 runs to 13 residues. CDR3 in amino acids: CASSQDTIGVTDF. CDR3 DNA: TGTGCCAGCAGCCAAGATACCATAGGGGTGACCGATTTT.

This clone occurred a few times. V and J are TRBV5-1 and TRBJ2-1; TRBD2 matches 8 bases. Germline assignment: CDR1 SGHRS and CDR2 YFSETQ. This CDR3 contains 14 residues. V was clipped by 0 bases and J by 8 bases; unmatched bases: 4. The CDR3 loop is CASSLVWREDEQFF. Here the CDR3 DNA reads TGCGCCAGCAGCTTGGTATGGCGGGAGGATGAGCAGTTCTTC.

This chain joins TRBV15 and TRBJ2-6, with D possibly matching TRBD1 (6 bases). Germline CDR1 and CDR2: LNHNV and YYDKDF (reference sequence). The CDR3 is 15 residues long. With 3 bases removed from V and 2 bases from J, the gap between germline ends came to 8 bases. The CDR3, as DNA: TGTGCCACCAGCAGTGGGACACCTGGGGCCAACGTCCTGACTTTC. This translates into CATSSGTPGANVLTF.

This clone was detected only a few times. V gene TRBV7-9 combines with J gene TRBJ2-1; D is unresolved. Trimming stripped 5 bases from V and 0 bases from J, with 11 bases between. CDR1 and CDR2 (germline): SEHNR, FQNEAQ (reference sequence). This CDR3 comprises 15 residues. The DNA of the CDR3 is TGTGCCAGCAGCCACAGATGGAGCTCCTACAATGAGCAGTTCTTC. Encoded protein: CASSHRWSSYNEQFF.

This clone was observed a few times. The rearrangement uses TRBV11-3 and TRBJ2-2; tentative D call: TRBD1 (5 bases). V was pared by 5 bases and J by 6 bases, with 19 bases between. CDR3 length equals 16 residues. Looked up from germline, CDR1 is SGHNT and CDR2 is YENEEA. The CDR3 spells CASSLTQGFLAGELFF. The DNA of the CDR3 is TGTGCCAGCAGCCTAACTCAGGGATTTTTAGCCGGGGAGCTGTTTTTT.

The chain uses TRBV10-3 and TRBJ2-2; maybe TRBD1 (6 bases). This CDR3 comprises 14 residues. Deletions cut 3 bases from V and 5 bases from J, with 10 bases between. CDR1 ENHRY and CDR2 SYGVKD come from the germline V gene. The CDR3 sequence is CAISDDGQTGELFF. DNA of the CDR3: TGTGCCATCAGTGATGACGGACAGACCGGGGAGCTGTTTTTT.

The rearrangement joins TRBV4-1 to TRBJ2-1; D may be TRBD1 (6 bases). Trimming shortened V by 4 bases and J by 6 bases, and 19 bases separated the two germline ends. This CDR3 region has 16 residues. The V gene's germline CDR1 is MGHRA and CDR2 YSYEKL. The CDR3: CASSPRDTADTNEQFF. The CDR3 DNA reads TGCGCCAGCAGCCCCCGGGACACCGCCGACACCAATGAGCAGTTCTTC.

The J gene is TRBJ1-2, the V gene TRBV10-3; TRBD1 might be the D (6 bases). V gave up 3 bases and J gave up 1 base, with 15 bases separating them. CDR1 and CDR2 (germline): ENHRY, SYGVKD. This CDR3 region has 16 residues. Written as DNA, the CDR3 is TGTGCCATCAGTGACCCTAATACAGGGATTAACTATGGCTACACCTTC. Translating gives CAISDPNTGINYGYTF.